The 23 T cell receptor beta chains below all came from one sample that was sequenced in a study of Ad26.COV2.S vaccination and SARS-CoV-2 variants. Assay used: immunoSEQ multiplex PCR; TCRdb lists only in-frame clones, some missing. The sample holds around 340,000 clones, 75% to 90% seen once. Treatment noted: some 19 received Ad26.COV2.S at low or high dose, single or two shots; five or six received placebo; per-sample allocation not given. Material that was analyzed had been drawn on day 63 after the first vaccine or placebo injection. The sequenced sample was peripheral blood, obtained in a trial of Ad26.COV2.S vaccine versus placebo. The origin of the receptors is a person aged 18 to 65 who received the Ad26.COV2.S COVID-19 vaccine or a placebo.

This chain links TRBV24-1 with TRBJ2-2, with D perhaps matching TRBD2 (5 bases). The CDR3 sequence is 14 residues long. With 7 bases removed from V and 0 bases from J, the gap between germline ends came to 8 bases. Germline V gene data show CDR1 as KGHDR and CDR2 as SFDVKD. In DNA form, the CDR3 reads TGTGCCACCAGGTCCGGGACGAACACCGGGGAGCTGTTTTTT. This encodes CATRSGTNTGELFF.

The genes are TRBV5-1 and TRBJ1-1; D possibly corresponds to TRBD1 (6 bases). Germline-derived CDR1 and CDR2 are SGHRS and YFSETQ. Trimming shortened V by 4 bases and J by 4 bases, and 20 bases separated the two germline ends. This CDR3 is 16 amino acids long. The CDR3 nucleotides read TGCGCCAGCAGCCCTTTACAGGGACTAGGGGTCACTGAAGCTTTCTTT. It translates to CASSPLQGLGVTEAFF.

V usage is TRBV19 and J usage is TRBJ2-7, with D hard to call. Germline-derived CDR1 and CDR2 are LNHDA and SQIVND (reference sequence). CDR3 length: 16 residues. V was pared by 4 bases and J by 6 bases, with 22 bases between. This CDR3 reads CASSTPQGPGISEQYF. CDR3 nucleotide sequence: TGTGCCAGTAGTACTCCTCAAGGACCCGGCATAAGCGAGCAGTACTTC.

This clone was counted a single time. This chain uses TRBV7-3 with TRBJ2-5; D is uncertain. This CDR3 is built from 13 residues. From germline, CDR1 is SGHTA and CDR2 FQGTGA. Trimming took 5 bases from V and 5 from J, leaving 12 bases between them. Here the CDR3 reads CASSTTSQETQYF. DNA of the CDR3: TGTGCCAGCAGCACCACCTCCCAGGAGACCCAGTACTTC.

V usage is TRBV28 and J usage is TRBJ1-2, with 8 bases identical to TRBD1. From germline, CDR1 is MDHEN and CDR2 SYDVKM. J gave up 7 bases and V 5 bases, and 9 bases lay outside the gene matches. The CDR3 contains 14 residues. Here the CDR3 DNA reads TGTGCCAGCAGTGGTGGCAGGGGGCGTGGTGGCTACACCTTC. Amino acid sequence: CASSGGRGRGGYTF.

The chain uses TRBV7-2 and TRBJ1-1; D ambiguous. The CDR3 sequence is 13 residues long. V was clipped by 4 bases and J by 0 bases, with 6 bases between them. Germline CDR1 is SGHTA and CDR2 is FQGNSA. The CDR3 DNA sequence: TGTGCCAGCAGCTCCACACTGAACACTGAAGCTTTCTTT. Translating gives CASSSTLNTEAFF.

The gene calls are TRBV7-8 and TRBJ1-4, with D hard to call. Germline CDR1 reads SGHVS; CDR2 reads FQNEAQ. V lost 5 bases, J lost 0 bases, and 13 bases lay in between. The CDR3 is 16 amino acids. The CDR3 spells CASSPFLGSTNEKLFF. The CDR3, as DNA: TGTGCCAGCAGCCCCTTCCTCGGGTCAACTAATGAAAAACTGTTTTTT. The full variable domain, rest sourced from reference TRBV7-8 and TRBJ1-4, is GAGVSQSPRYKVAKRGQDVALRCDPISGHVSLFWYQQALGQGPEFLTYFQNEAQLDKSGLPSDRFFAERPEGSVSTLKIQRTQQEDSAVYLCASSPFLGSTNEKLFFGSGTQLSVL.

The rearrangement joins TRBV27 to TRBJ2-7, with 9 bases identical to TRBD2. The CDR3 is made up of 15 amino acids. V was clipped by 0 bases and J by 2 bases; unmatched bases: 2. CDR1 MNHEY and CDR2 SMNVEV come from the germline V gene (reference sequence). The CDR3 coding sequence is TGTGCCAGCAGTTTATCTAGCGGGGGCGCCTACGAGCAGTACTTC. Translated, it gives CASSLSSGGAYEQYF.

This clone turned up a few times. The gene calls are TRBV6-4 and TRBJ1-1; no definite D call. Germline V gene sequence: CDR1 MRHNA, CDR2 SNTAGT. Between the trimmed V and J ends, which lost 6 bases and 11 bases, there was a span of 13 bases. The CDR3 is 11 amino acids. CDR3 sequence (DNA): TGTGCCAGCAGGCCTCCCCGACGGGCTTTCTTT. Protein sequence: CASRPPRRAFF.

The chain recombines TRBV10-3 with TRBJ2-5; D might be TRBD2 (6 bases). Trimming left V 7 bases short and J 4 bases short, with 13 bases between. Germline CDR1 and CDR2: ENHRY and SYGVKD. This CDR3 region has 13 residues. CDR3 residues: CAITRGEGETQYF. Here the CDR3 DNA reads TGTGCCATCACGCGGGGAGAGGGAGAGACCCAGTACTTC.

CDR3 amino acids: CASTSLVTGLAGNEQFF. Written as DNA, the CDR3 is TGTGCCAGTACCTCCTTAGTTACAGGACTAGCGGGTAATGAGCAGTTCTTC. This chain links TRBV19 with TRBJ2-1; 11 positions match TRBD2. Per germline, CDR1 LNHDA and CDR2 SQIVND (reference sequence). The V gene end was trimmed by 7 bases and the J gene end by 7 bases; junction bases not matched to a gene: 15. There are 17 residues in the CDR3.

V is TRBV7-3 and J is TRBJ2-2, with 7 bases lining up with TRBD1. This CDR3 region has 14 residues. V trimming: 6 bases; J trimming: 3 bases; junction bases outside the gene matches: 4. Germline V CDR1 and CDR2: SGHTA, FQGTGA. CDR3: CASRLGQHTGELFF. CDR3 in DNA: TGTGCCAGCAGGCTGGGACAGCACACCGGGGAGCTGTTTTTT.

The chain joins TRBV10-3 to TRBJ2-3, with a possible D match to TRBD2 (5 bases). There are 14 residues in the CDR3. Trimming pared 5 bases from V and 1 base from J, leaving 10 bases between. CDR1 is ENHRY, CDR2 SYGVKD, per germline. The CDR3 reads CAISSGPGTDTQYF. For the CDR3, the DNA is TGTGCCATCAGTAGCGGCCCGGGCACAGATACGCAGTATTTT.

This chain uses TRBV24-1 with TRBJ1-5; no clear D. In germline, CDR1 is KGHDR, CDR2 SFDVKD. The CDR3 has 14 amino acids. The V gene lost 8 bases and the J gene lost 4 bases, with 14 bases spanning the gap. Here the CDR3 DNA reads TGTGCCACCACAGCAGGAGGAGGGAATCAGCCCCAGCATTTT. Its translation: CATTAGGGNQPQHF.

This rearrangement joins TRBV3-1 (or the pseudogene TRBV3-2) to TRBJ2-7; TRBD1 aligns across 8 bases. This CDR3 is built from 15 residues. The V segment lost 4 bases and the J segment 0 bases; nucleotides outside the gene matches: 5. The germline V gene encodes CDR1 LGHDT and CDR2 YNNKEL (reference sequence). As DNA, the CDR3 is TGTGCCAGCAGCCCTTCGACAGGGGCCTCCTACGAGCAGTACTTC. It codes for CASSPSTGASYEQYF.

This clone has just one count. V usage is TRBV5-1 and J usage is TRBJ2-2, with D perhaps assigned TRBD1 or TRBD2 (5 bases each). The CDR3 sequence is 15 residues long. Per germline, CDR1 SGHRS and CDR2 YFSETQ. Trimming stripped 6 bases from V and 1 base from J, with 13 bases between. The CDR3 sequence: CASKAGTVNTGELFF. CDR3 DNA: TGCGCCAGCAAAGCCGGGACGGTGAACACCGGGGAGCTGTTTTTT.

In its sample, this clone was seen once. The chain recombines TRBV28 with TRBJ2-1; TRBD2 aligns across 7 bases. CDR3 size: 16 residues. CDR1 is MDHEN and CDR2 is SYDVKM in the germline V gene. J lost 4 bases, V lost 1 base, and 7 bases had no gene match. The CDR3 here is CASSLSRLAVYNEQFF. The CDR3 nucleotides read TGTGCCAGCAGTTTATCGCGGCTAGCGGTTTACAATGAGCAGTTCTTC. The full variable domain, completed using reference TRBV28 and TRBJ2-1, is DVKVTQSSRYLVKRTGEKVFLECVQDMDHENMFWYRQDPGLGLRLIYFSYDVKMKEKGDIPEGYSVSREKKERFSLILESASTNQTSMYLCASSLSRLAVYNEQFFGPGTRLTVL.

CDR3 loop: CASSIAGTSYEQYF. DNA of the CDR3: TGTGCCAGTAGTATCGCCGGGACTTCCTACGAGCAGTACTTC. This chain connects TRBV19 to TRBJ2-7; D perhaps matches TRBD2 (6 bases). The germline gives CDR1 LNHDA, CDR2 SQIVND (reference sequence). CDR3 length: 14 residues. Trimming shortened V by 3 bases and J by 1 base, and 10 bases separated the two germline ends.

This clone was seen only once. The CDR3 sequence: CASYSTGPSTDTQYF. CDR3 DNA sequence: TGTGCCAGCTACTCAACAGGTCCTTCCACGGATACGCAGTATTTT. V gene TRBV28 combines with J gene TRBJ2-3; D might be TRBD1 (5 bases). Trimming stripped 8 bases from V and 6 bases from J, with 21 bases between. The CDR3 is 15 amino acids. Germline assignment: CDR1 MDHEN and CDR2 SYDVKM.

The DNA for the CDR3 is TGTGCCAGCAGCCTCTACACCGGGGGCACCGGGGAGCTGTTTTTT. Its translation is CASSLYTGGTGELFF. The chain is built from TRBV3-1 (or the pseudogene TRBV3-2) and TRBJ2-2, with D maybe TRBD2 (6 bases). Trimming removed 4 bases from V and 4 bases from J, with 13 bases in between. Looked up from germline, CDR1 is LGHDT and CDR2 is YNNKEL (reference sequence). CDR3 length: 15 amino acids.

This chain uses TRBV6-2 or TRBV6-3 with TRBJ2-2; D is possibly TRBD1 (6 bases). The ends were cut back, 4 bases at V and 3 bases at J, with 9 bases in the middle. The germline V gene encodes CDR1 MNHEY and CDR2 SVGEGT. The CDR3 is 14 residues long. The chain's CDR3 is CASSSQGYTGELFF. CDR3 nucleotide sequence: TGTGCCAGCAGTTCACAGGGTTACACCGGGGAGCTGTTTTTT.

This clone has just a few counts. The chain has TRBV9 and TRBJ1-2, with 7 positions matching TRBD1. V lost 3 bases and J lost 2; bases outside the gene matches: 7. The CDR3 spans 15 residues. The germline CDR1 and CDR2 sequences are SGDLS and YYNGEE. CDR3 loop: CASSAEGTANYGYTF. In nucleotides, the CDR3 is TGTGCCAGCAGCGCCGAAGGGACAGCGAACTATGGCTACACCTTC.

This clone occurred once. The chain recombines TRBV7-2 with TRBJ1-4; D perhaps matches TRBD1 (5 bases). The ends were cut back, 5 bases at V and 12 bases at J, with 19 bases in the middle. The germline V gene has CDR1 SGHTA and CDR2 FQGNSA. This CDR3 region has 14 residues. In DNA form, the CDR3 reads TGTGCCAGCAGCCCCGACAGTGTCTCTCTCGAACTGTTTTTT. Its protein is CASSPDSVSLELFF.